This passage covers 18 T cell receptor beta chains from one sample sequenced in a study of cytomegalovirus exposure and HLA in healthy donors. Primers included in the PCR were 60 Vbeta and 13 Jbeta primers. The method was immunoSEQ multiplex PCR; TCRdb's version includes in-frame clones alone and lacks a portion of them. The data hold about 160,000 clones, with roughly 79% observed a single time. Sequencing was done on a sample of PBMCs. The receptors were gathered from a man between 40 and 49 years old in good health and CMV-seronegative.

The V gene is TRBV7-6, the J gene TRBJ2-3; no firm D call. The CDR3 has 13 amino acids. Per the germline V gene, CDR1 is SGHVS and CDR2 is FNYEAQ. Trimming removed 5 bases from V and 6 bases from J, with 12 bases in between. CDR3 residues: CASSPPPQDTQYF. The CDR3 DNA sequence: TGTGCCAGCAGCCCCCCGCCCCAGGATACGCAGTATTTT.

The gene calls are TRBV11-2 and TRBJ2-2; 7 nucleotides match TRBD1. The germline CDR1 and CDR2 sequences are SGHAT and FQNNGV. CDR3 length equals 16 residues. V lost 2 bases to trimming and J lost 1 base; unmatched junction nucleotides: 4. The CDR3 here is CASSLRGHLNTGELFF. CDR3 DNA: TGTGCCAGCAGCTTAAGGGGGCACCTGAACACCGGGGAGCTGTTTTTT.

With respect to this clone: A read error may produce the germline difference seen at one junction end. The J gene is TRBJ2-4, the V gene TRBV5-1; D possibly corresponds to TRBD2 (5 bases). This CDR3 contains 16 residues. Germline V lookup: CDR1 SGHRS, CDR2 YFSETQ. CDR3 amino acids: CASSPGEVAPKNSQYF. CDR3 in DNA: TGCGCCAGCAGCCCCGGGGAAGTAGCTCCCAAAAACAGTCAGTACTTC.

The CDR3 sequence: CASSPMTGFDEQYF. The CDR3 DNA sequence: TGTGCCAGCAGCCCGATGACAGGGTTCGACGAGCAGTACTTC. The rearrangement joins TRBV13 to TRBJ2-7; 7 bases are shared with TRBD1. From germline, CDR1 is PRHDT and CDR2 FYEKMQ (reference sequence). J was trimmed by 5 bases and V by 5 bases; bases with no gene match: 9. The CDR3 consists of 14 residues.

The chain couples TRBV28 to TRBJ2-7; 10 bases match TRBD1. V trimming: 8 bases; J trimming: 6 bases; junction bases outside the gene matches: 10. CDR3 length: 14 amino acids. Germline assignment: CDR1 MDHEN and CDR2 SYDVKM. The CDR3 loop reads CASLRTGGSGEQYF. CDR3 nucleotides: TGTGCCAGCCTCCGGACAGGGGGATCCGGCGAGCAGTACTTC.

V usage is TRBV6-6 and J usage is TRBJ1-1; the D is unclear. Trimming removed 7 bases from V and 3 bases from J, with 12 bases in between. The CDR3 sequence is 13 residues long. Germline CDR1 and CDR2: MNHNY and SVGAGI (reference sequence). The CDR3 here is CASTLTRDTEAFF. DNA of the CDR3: TGTGCCAGCACCTTAACCCGGGACACTGAAGCTTTCTTT.

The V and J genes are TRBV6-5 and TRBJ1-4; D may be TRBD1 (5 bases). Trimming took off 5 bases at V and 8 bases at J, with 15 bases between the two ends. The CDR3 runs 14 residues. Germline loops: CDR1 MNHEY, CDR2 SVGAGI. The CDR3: CASSQEGRGEKLFF. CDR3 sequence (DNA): TGTGCCAGCAGTCAGGAGGGCCGGGGGGAAAAACTGTTTTTT.

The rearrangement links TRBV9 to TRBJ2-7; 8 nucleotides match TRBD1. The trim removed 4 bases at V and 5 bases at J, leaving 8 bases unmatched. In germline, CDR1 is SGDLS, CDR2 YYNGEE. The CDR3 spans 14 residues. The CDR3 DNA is TGTGCCAGCAGCTCGGGACAGGAGTATCACGAGCAGTACTTC. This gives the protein CASSSGQEYHEQYF.

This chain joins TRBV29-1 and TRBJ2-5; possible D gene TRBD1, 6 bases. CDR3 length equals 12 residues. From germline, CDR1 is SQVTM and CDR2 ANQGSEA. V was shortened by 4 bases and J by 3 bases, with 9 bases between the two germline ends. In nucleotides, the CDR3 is TGCAGCGTTGCCTCAGGGGAAGAGACCCAGTACTTC. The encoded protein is CSVASGEETQYF.

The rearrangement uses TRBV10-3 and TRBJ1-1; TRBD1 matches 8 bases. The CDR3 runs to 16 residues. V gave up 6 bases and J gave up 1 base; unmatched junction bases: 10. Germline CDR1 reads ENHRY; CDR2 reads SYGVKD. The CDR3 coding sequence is TGTGCCATCAGCCGACAGCAGGGGGCCCGGAACACTGAAGCTTTCTTT. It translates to CAISRQQGARNTEAFF.

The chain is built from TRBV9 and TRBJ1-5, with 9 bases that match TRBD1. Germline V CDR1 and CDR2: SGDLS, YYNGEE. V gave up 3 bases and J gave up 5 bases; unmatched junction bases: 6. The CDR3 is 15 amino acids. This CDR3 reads CASSAGRQGDQPQHF. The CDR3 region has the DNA TGTGCCAGCAGCGCAGGAAGACAGGGGGATCAGCCCCAGCATTTT.

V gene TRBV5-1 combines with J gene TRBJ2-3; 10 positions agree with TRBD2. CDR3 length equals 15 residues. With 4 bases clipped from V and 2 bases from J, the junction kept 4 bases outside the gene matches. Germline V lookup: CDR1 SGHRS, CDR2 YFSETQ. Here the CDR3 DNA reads TGCGCCAGCAGCCCAGGACTAGCGGACACAGATACGCAGTATTTT. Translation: CASSPGLADTDTQYF. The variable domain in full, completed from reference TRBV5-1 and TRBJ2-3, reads KAGVTQTPRYLIKTRGQQVTLSCSPISGHRSVSWYQQTPGQGLQFLFEYFSETQRNKGNFPGRFSGRQFSNSRSEMNVSTLELGDSALYLCASSPGLADTDTQYFGPGTRLTVL.

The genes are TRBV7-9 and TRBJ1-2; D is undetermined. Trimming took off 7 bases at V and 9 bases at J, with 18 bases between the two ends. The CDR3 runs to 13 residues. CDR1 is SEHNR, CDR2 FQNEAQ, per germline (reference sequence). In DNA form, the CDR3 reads TGTGCCAGCACCGCGGGCGGTCAAACGAGCTACACCTTC. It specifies CASTAGGQTSYTF.

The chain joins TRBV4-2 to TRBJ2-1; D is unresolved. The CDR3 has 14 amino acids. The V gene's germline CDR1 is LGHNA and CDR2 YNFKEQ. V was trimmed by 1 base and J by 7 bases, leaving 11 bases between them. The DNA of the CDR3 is TGTGCCAGCAGCCAAGTTGCTAACTCGAATGAGCAGTTCTTC. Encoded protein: CASSQVANSNEQFF.

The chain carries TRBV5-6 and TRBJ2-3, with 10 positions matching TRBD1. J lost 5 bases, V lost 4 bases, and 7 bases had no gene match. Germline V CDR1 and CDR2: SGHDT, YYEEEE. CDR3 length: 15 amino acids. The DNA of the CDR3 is TGTGCCAGCAGCGCAGACAGGGGGCAAAAAGATACGCAGTATTTT. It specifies CASSADRGQKDTQYF.

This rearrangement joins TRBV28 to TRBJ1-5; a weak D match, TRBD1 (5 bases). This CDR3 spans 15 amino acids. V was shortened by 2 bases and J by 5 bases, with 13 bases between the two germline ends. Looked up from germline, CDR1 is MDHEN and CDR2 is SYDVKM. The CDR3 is CASSLSTGGYQPQHF. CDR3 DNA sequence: TGTGCCAGCAGTTTAAGTACAGGAGGGTATCAGCCCCAGCATTTT.

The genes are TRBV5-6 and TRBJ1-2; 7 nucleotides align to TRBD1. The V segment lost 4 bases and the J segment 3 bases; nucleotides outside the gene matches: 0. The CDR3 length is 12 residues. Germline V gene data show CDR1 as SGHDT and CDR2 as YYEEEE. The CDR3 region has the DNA TGTGCCAGCAGCGGACAGGACTATGGCTACACCTTC. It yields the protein CASSGQDYGYTF.

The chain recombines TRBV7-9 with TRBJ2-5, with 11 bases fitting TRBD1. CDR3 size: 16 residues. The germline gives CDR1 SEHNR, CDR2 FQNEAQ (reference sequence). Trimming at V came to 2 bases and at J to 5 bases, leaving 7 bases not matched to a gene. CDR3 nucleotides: TGTGCCAGCAGCTTAAAAGGGACAGGGGGACGGGAGACCCAGTACTTC. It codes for CASSLKGTGGRETQYF.